The next 12 T cell receptor beta chains were all read from a single sample in a study of beta chain features in type 1 diabetes. TCRB transcripts that were expressed got sequenced, as all of the isolated RNA had been reverse transcribed. Sequencing was performed with immunoSEQ multiplex PCR; in TCRdb, only in-frame clones are kept and a portion is missing. This table has about 240,000 clones, 27% appearing once. What was sequenced was central memory CD4+ T cells from blood. These receptors were collected from a man in his thirties or forties in good health.

V is TRBV7-9 and J is TRBJ2-1; 9 bases fit TRBD1. Germline CDR1 is SEHNR and CDR2 is FQNEAQ (reference sequence). This CDR3 comprises 14 residues. J lost 8 bases, V lost 5 bases, and 7 bases had no gene match. This chain's CDR3 is CASSRRTGDHEQFF. CDR3 DNA: TGTGCCAGCAGCCGACGGACAGGGGACCATGAGCAGTTCTTC. The whole variable domain, filled in from reference TRBV7-9 and TRBJ2-1, reads DTGVSQNPRHKITKRGQNVTFRCDPISEHNRLYWYRQTLGQGPEFLTYFQNEAQLEKSRLLSDRFSAERPKGSFSTLEIQRTEQGDSAMYLCASSRRTGDHEQFFGPGTRLTVL.

This clone came up many times. Other DNA sequences from this sample encode an identical CDR3 as well. The CDR3 region has the DNA TGTGCCAGCAGCTTAAGTTTGGGGGAGACCCAGTACTTC. This gives the protein CASSLSLGETQYF. The chain links TRBV7-2 to TRBJ2-5; D unresolved. The V end was cut by 2 bases, the J end by 5 bases, with 9 bases between. This CDR3 is built from 13 residues. Germline CDR1 reads SGHTA; CDR2 reads FQGNSA.

This clone has only a few counts. This sequence joins TRBV7-9 and TRBJ2-5, with D perhaps TRBD1 (5 bases). Germline lookup yields CDR1 SEHNR and CDR2 FQNEAQ (reference sequence). Trimming pared 5 bases from V and 5 bases from J, leaving 15 bases between. The CDR3 is 14 amino acids. The CDR3 protein is CASSADIIFETQYF. As DNA, the CDR3 is TGTGCCAGCAGCGCGGACATCATTTTTGAGACCCAGTACTTC.

This sequence joins TRBV28 and TRBJ2-7; 7 bases match TRBD2. This CDR3 spans 16 amino acids. The V and J ends lost 3 bases and 1 base, in that order; junction bases with no gene match: 9. Germline V CDR1 and CDR2: MDHEN, SYDVKM. The CDR3 sequence is CASSFPARTSSYEQYF. DNA for the CDR3: TGTGCCAGCAGTTTTCCCGCAAGGACTAGTTCCTACGAGCAGTACTTC.

This chain joins TRBV29-1 and TRBJ2-7; no clear D. The CDR3 is 11 amino acids. Germline assignment: CDR1 SQVTM and CDR2 ANQGSEA. V lost 1 base and J lost 3, with 4 bases in between. CDR3 in DNA: TGCAGCGTTGAAGGGCGCTACGAGCAGTACTTC. This gives the protein CSVEGRYEQYF.

This clone occurred a few times. The chain combines TRBV11-2 with TRBJ1-2; D may be TRBD1 (6 bases). Trimming cost V 3 bases and J 7 bases, with 12 bases left between them. The CDR3 is 13 residues long. Germline CDR1 SGHAT, CDR2 FQNNGV. CDR3 bases: TGTGCCAGCAGCTTTAACGGACAGCTTGGCTACACCTTC. Residues: CASSFNGQLGYTF.

This clone was seen more than once but under ten times. This chain joins TRBV30 and TRBJ1-1, with a tentative D call TRBD1 (6 bases). Germline CDR1 reads GTSNPN; CDR2 reads SVGIG (reference sequence). Trimming shortened V by 5 bases and J by 0 bases, and 16 bases separated the two germline ends. The CDR3 length is 15 residues. The CDR3 loop reads CAWGGQRIMNTEAFF. CDR3 nucleotide sequence: TGTGCCTGGGGAGGACAGCGAATTATGAACACTGAAGCTTTCTTT.

This clone is categorized as medium-sized. The chain employs TRBV28 and TRBJ1-5, with D perhaps matching TRBD1 (5 bases). Germline lookup yields CDR1 MDHEN and CDR2 SYDVKM. Trimming removed 6 bases at V and 2 bases at J, with 17 bases between. The CDR3 spans 16 residues. CDR3 nucleotide sequence: TGTGCCAGCAGCCGGCCACCAGGGAACGGCAATCAGCCCCAGCATTTT. It encodes CASSRPPGNGNQPQHF.

The CDR3 loop is CASSLGARAEETQYF. CDR3 coding DNA: TGTGCCAGCAGCTTGGGGGCCAGGGCAGAAGAGACCCAGTACTTC. V gene TRBV5-4 combines with J gene TRBJ2-5, with TRBD1 as a possible D gene (5 bases). With 0 bases removed from V and 3 bases from J, the gap between germline ends came to 12 bases. The V gene's germline CDR1 is SGHNT and CDR2 YYREEE (reference sequence). CDR3 size: 15 residues.

This clone came up a few times. The genes are TRBV5-1 and TRBJ2-2; D remains unclear. This CDR3 contains 16 residues. The germline V gene has CDR1 SGHRS and CDR2 YFSETQ. The V and J ends lost 0 bases and 4 bases respectively, with 13 bases between them. The CDR3 DNA reads TGCGCCAGCAGCTTGGCACTGGCAGGAGCCACCGGGGAGCTGTTTTTT. Residues: CASSLALAGATGELFF.

CDR3 DNA sequence: TGCACCGGGCCGGCTAACTATGGCTACACCTTC. This encodes CTGPANYGYTF. The chain has TRBV20-1 and TRBJ1-2; D is unclear. The germline CDR1 and CDR2 sequences are DFQATT and SNEGSKA (reference sequence). The CDR3 sequence is 11 residues long.

The chain carries TRBV18 and TRBJ2-3; D remains unclear. V was shortened by 5 bases and J by 0 bases, with 9 bases between the two germline ends. This CDR3 comprises 14 residues. Germline V gene data show CDR1 as KGHSH and CDR2 as LQKENI. CDR3 DNA: TGTGCCAGCTCATACAGCACTAGCACAGATACGCAGTATTTT. Encoded protein: CASSYSTSTDTQYF.